The 28 T cell receptor beta chains below were found in one sample sequenced in a study of response to subunit inactivated influenza vaccine. Each CDR3 protein gets one entry after TCRdb re-called the RT-PCR reads with MiXCR. The sample carries roughly 780,000 distinct CDR3 sequences, less than 20% recorded once. The material was PBMCs from blood, obtained 5 days after vaccination. The receptor set was obtained from a man in his fifties or sixties who received an inactivated influenza vaccine.

This clonotype showed up many times. The chain combines TRBV7-2 with TRBJ2-7; 13 bases align to TRBD2. Germline V gives CDR1 SGHTA, CDR2 FQGNSA. The CDR3 contains 15 residues. With 6 bases clipped from V and 6 bases from J, the junction kept 8 bases outside the gene matches. The CDR3 DNA reads TGTGCCAGCAGTAGGACTAGCGGGAGTCCAGGCGAGCAGTACTTC. Amino acids: CASSRTSGSPGEQYF.

The gene calls are TRBV20-1 and TRBJ2-5; D is ambiguous. Between the trimmed V and J ends, which lost 0 bases and 2 bases, there was a span of 1 base. There are 11 residues in the CDR3. CDR1 and CDR2 from the germline V gene are DFQATT and SNEGSKA (reference sequence). As DNA, the CDR3 is TGCAGTGCTAGAGAGCAAGAGACCCAGTACTTC. It yields the protein CSAREQETQYF.

This clonotype has a count of ten or more. This sequence joins TRBV25-1 and TRBJ2-1; D gene unclear. V lost 0 bases to trimming and J lost 10 bases, with 7 bases between them. There are 12 residues in the CDR3. Germline V CDR1 and CDR2: MGHDK, SYGVNS. The CDR3 protein is CASSEYGIEQFF. The CDR3 DNA sequence: TGTGCCAGCAGTGAATACGGAATAGAGCAGTTCTTC.

The rearrangement links TRBV24-1 to TRBJ2-3; D possibly matches TRBD1 or TRBD2 (7 bases each). The CDR3 loop spans 16 amino acids. The V and J ends lost 3 bases and 6 bases respectively, with 18 bases between them. Germline lookup yields CDR1 KGHDR and CDR2 SFDVKD. CDR3 bases: TGTGCCACCAGTGATGCCCGCCCAGGGGGGGAGGATACGCAGTATTTT. Protein: CATSDARPGGEDTQYF.

This clonotype was seen a few times. The chain carries TRBV20-1 and TRBJ2-5; D is possibly TRBD2 (7 bases). The CDR3 is 16 residues long. V lost 6 bases and J 7 bases, leaving 27 bases between the germline ends. Germline V lookup: CDR1 DFQATT, CDR2 SNEGSKA (reference sequence). The CDR3 here is CSAVPRGGESIRTQYF. Written as DNA, the CDR3 is TGCAGTGCAGTTCCCAGGGGAGGGGAATCGATCCGGACCCAGTACTTC.

Many counts were recorded for this clonotype. V is TRBV12-3 or TRBV12-4 and J is TRBJ2-7, with D unresolved. This CDR3 region has 13 residues. V lost 3 bases, J lost 5 bases, and 11 bases lay in between. The CDR3 coding sequence is TGTGCCAGCAGTTTGGATAGTCCCAACGAGCAGTACTTC. Translating gives CASSLDSPNEQYF.

The chain has TRBV5-1 and TRBJ2-7; D is possibly TRBD1 (6 bases). V lost 1 base and J lost 0, with 14 bases in between. The CDR3 is 16 amino acids. The germline gives CDR1 SGHRS, CDR2 YFSETQ. Here the CDR3 DNA reads TGCGCCAGCAGCTTGATGTTTGGACAGCCCTCCTACGAGCAGTACTTC. Protein product: CASSLMFGQPSYEQYF.

The chain links TRBV27 to TRBJ2-5, with 10 bases that match TRBD2. Germline values: CDR1 MNHEY, CDR2 SMNVEV (reference sequence). The CDR3 extends over 15 amino acids. The V and J ends lost 2 bases and 6 bases, in that order; junction bases with no gene match: 6. CDR3 DNA sequence: TGTGCCAGCAGTTTAAGGTCTAGCGGGGGAAAGACCCAGTACTTC. It codes for CASSLRSSGGKTQYF.

The rearrangement joins TRBV5-1 to TRBJ2-7; TRBD2 matches at 11 bases. This CDR3 spans 14 amino acids. The junction had 7 bases not matched to a gene; V was cut back by 4 bases and J by 7 bases. Germline CDR1 and CDR2: SGHRS and YFSETQ. DNA for the CDR3: TGCGCCAGCAGCGCCGGACTAGCGGGCCGTGAGCAGTACTTC. It yields the protein CASSAGLAGREQYF.

This clonotype was detected only a few times. V is TRBV7-9 and J is TRBJ2-3, with 9 bases matching TRBD1. Trimming cost V 3 bases and J 9 bases; bases outside gene matches: 13. Germline V gene data show CDR1 as SEHNR and CDR2 as FQNEAQ (reference sequence). The CDR3 consists of 16 residues. Written as DNA, the CDR3 is TGTGCCAGCAGCTTTAGGACAGGGGCCGCCGACGGGACGCAGTATTTT. Translated, it gives CASSFRTGAADGTQYF.

V is TRBV7-9 and J is TRBJ2-5, with TRBD1 as a possible D gene (8 bases). Germline V lookup: CDR1 SEHNR, CDR2 FQNEAQ (reference sequence). V shed 5 bases and J shed 3 bases, with 16 bases lying between them. CDR3 length: 15 residues. The CDR3, as DNA: TGTGCCAGCAGCCCCAGGGGGCTAGCGGAAGAGACCCAGTACTTC. Translated, it gives CASSPRGLAEETQYF. The full variable domain, its missing parts supplied by reference TRBV7-9 and TRBJ2-5, is DTGVSQNPRHKITKRGQNVTFRCDPISEHNRLYWYRQTLGQGPEFLTYFQNEAQLEKSRLLSDRFSAERPKGSFSTLEIQRTEQGDSAMYLCASSPRGLAEETQYFGPGTRLLVL.

The count of this clonotype is one. The J gene is TRBJ1-4, the V gene TRBV4-3; possibly TRBD1 for D (5 bases). The CDR3 runs to 14 residues. Germline CDR1 reads LGHNA; CDR2 reads YSLEER. Trimming cost V 3 bases and J 7 bases, with 12 bases left between them. The DNA for the CDR3 is TGCGCCAGCAGCCACGAGAGGGGTACTGAAAAACTGTTTTTT. Residues: CASSHERGTEKLFF.

This clonotype was seen a few times. The rearrangement uses TRBV4-2 and TRBJ1-2; D uncertain. V was trimmed by 3 bases and J by 0 bases, leaving 11 bases between them. Looked up from germline, CDR1 is LGHNA and CDR2 is YNFKEQ. The CDR3 consists of 15 residues. DNA of the CDR3: TGTGCCAGCAGCCACCACAGTAGAGCTAACTATGGCTACACCTTC. Its translation: CASSHHSRANYGYTF.

The rearrangement links TRBV28 to TRBJ2-1; 7 bases are shared with TRBD1. This CDR3 has 16 residues. V lost 6 bases to trimming and J lost 2 bases; unmatched junction nucleotides: 10. The germline V gene encodes CDR1 MDHEN and CDR2 SYDVKM. Written as DNA, the CDR3 is TGTGCCAGCAGGAACACCGGGACAGCAGCCTACAATGAGCAGTTCTTC. Translated, it gives CASRNTGTAAYNEQFF.

Only a few counts were recorded for this clonotype. The DNA for the CDR3 is TGCAGTGCTAGAGAGAGGGTGGTTAATGAGCAGTTCTTC. Amino acid sequence: CSARERVVNEQFF. The V and J genes are TRBV20-1 and TRBJ2-1; D is perhaps TRBD2 (5 bases). In germline, CDR1 is DFQATT, CDR2 SNEGSKA (reference sequence). Trimming pared 0 bases from V and 7 bases from J, leaving 10 bases between. The CDR3 sequence is 13 residues long.

The DNA for the CDR3 is TGTGCCAGCTCCAAGACAGGGGTCTCAGATACGCAGTATTTT. As protein: CASSKTGVSDTQYF. The chain uses TRBV6-1 and TRBJ2-3; 8 positions match TRBD1. This CDR3 spans 14 amino acids. The J segment lost 4 bases and the V segment lost 8 bases, leaving 8 bases of the junction unmatched. CDR1 is MNHNS and CDR2 is SASEGT in the germline V gene.

This clonotype was counted a few times. The gene calls are TRBV4-3 and TRBJ2-3; no firm D call. This CDR3 has 15 amino acids. Germline loops: CDR1 LGHNA, CDR2 YSLEER. With 1 base removed from V and 0 bases from J, the gap between germline ends came to 8 bases. In DNA, the CDR3 is TGCGCCAGCAGCCAAGGGACCCTTAGCACAGATACGCAGTATTTT. This codes for CASSQGTLSTDTQYF.

The chain carries TRBV7-6 and TRBJ2-7; D may match TRBD1 or TRBD2 (5 bases each). The CDR3 is made up of 17 amino acids. Trimming stripped 2 bases from V and 6 bases from J, with 23 bases between. CDR1 SGHVS and CDR2 FNYEAQ come from the germline V gene. CDR3 coding DNA: TGTGCCAGCAGCTTAACTTTCGGGACCCCCATGGATGGCGAGCAGTACTTC. It specifies CASSLTFGTPMDGEQYF.

V and J are TRBV5-6 and TRBJ2-2; TRBD1 aligns across 8 bases. The ends lost 4 bases at V and 3 bases at J; junction bases unmatched: 8. The CDR3 spans 16 residues. CDR1 and CDR2 from the germline V gene are SGHDT and YYEEEE. The CDR3 nucleotides read TGTGCCAGCAGCCCCAGGTCAGGGGGCTACACCGGGGAGCTGTTTTTT. This gives the protein CASSPRSGGYTGELFF.

This clonotype has more than one count but fewer than ten. The chain employs TRBV20-1 and TRBJ2-7; weak D call: TRBD1 (6 bases). This CDR3 is built from 12 residues. Trimming cost V 6 bases and J 2 bases, with 11 bases left between them. The germline gives CDR1 DFQATT, CDR2 SNEGSKA (reference sequence). CDR3 amino acids: CSARNRAYEQYF. CDR3 nucleotides: TGCAGTGCGCGAAACAGGGCCTACGAGCAGTACTTC.

In this sample, this clonotype turned up many times. The V call is TRBV7-2, the J call TRBJ2-2; 7 bases line up with TRBD2. CDR3 length equals 16 residues. Germline trimming cut 2 bases from V and 2 bases from J; bases unmatched to any gene: 5. CDR1 SGHTA and CDR2 FQGNSA come from the germline V gene. The CDR3 is CASSLQGGRNTGELFF. In DNA, the CDR3 is TGTGCCAGCAGCTTACAGGGCGGGAGAAACACCGGGGAGCTGTTTTTT.

This clonotype was picked up many times. The chain has TRBV29-1 and TRBJ2-1, with 12 bases matching TRBD2. Germline V gene sequence: CDR1 SQVTM, CDR2 ANQGSEA. This CDR3 spans 13 amino acids. The CDR3 bases are TGCAGTCTAGCGGGAGGGGTATACAATGAGCAGTTCTTC. It specifies CSLAGGVYNEQFF.

This chain links TRBV5-1 with TRBJ2-2, with TRBD1 matching over 9 bases. The CDR3 has 16 residues. The germline V gene encodes CDR1 SGHRS and CDR2 YFSETQ. Trimming cost V 2 bases and J 3 bases; bases outside gene matches: 5. The CDR3 region has the DNA TGCGCCAGCAGCTTTTCCGGGACAGGGTACACCGGGGAGCTGTTTTTT. Translated, it gives CASSFSGTGYTGELFF.

This clonotype appeared many times. The V call is TRBV12-3 or TRBV12-4, the J call TRBJ2-5; the D gene is possibly TRBD2 (5 bases). This CDR3 is built from 13 residues. The V end lost 1 base, the J end lost 2 bases, and 5 bases lay between the germline ends. CDR3 bases: TGTGCCAGCAGTTTAGGGACTCAAGAGACCCAGTACTTC. As protein: CASSLGTQETQYF.

The chain carries TRBV11-1 and TRBJ2-1; 7 nucleotides line up with TRBD1. CDR3 length: 19 residues. The ends lost 1 base at V and 0 bases at J; junction bases unmatched: 12. Germline CDR1 is SGHAT and CDR2 is FQDESV (reference sequence). CDR3 sequence (DNA): TGTGCCAGCAGCTTAGGTCCCCGGACAGGTTATGTCTCCTACAATGAGCAGTTCTTC. It codes for CASSLGPRTGYVSYNEQFF.

The V gene is TRBV11-2, the J gene TRBJ2-3, with D hard to call. The germline V gene encodes CDR1 SGHAT and CDR2 FQNNGV. The V gene lost 1 base and the J gene lost 7 bases, with 15 bases spanning the gap. This CDR3 is 15 amino acids long. The CDR3 DNA reads as TGTGCCAGCAGCTTAGCCGGGCCAATCGACAATACGCAGTATTTT. Encoded protein: CASSLAGPIDNTQYF.

The chain links TRBV12-3 or TRBV12-4 to TRBJ1-1; TRBD1 matches at 8 bases. The CDR3 is made up of 14 amino acids. Trimming took 6 bases from V and 4 from J; bases not matched to a gene: 7. CDR3 loop: CASSRQGYPTEAFF. In DNA, the CDR3 is TGTGCCAGCAGCCGACAGGGGTACCCCACTGAAGCTTTCTTT.

This chain connects TRBV10-3 to TRBJ2-6; tentatively, D is TRBD1 (5 bases). The ends were cut back, 7 bases at V and 0 bases at J, with 10 bases in the middle. Germline-derived CDR1 and CDR2 are ENHRY and SYGVKD. The CDR3 is 15 amino acids. CDR3 DNA: TGTGCCATCACCAAGGACAACTCTGGGGCCAACGTCCTGACTTTC. Translation: CAITKDNSGANVLTF.